The sequence of this T cell receptor (beta chain) was determined in a study of cytomegalovirus exposure and HLA in healthy donors. Notes on the study in general: Within an earlier analysis, most TCR beta V segments proved productive either about 90% or about 30% of the time.

With regard to this clone: The antigen remains undetermined.

The CDR3 extends over 14 amino acids. With 6 bases clipped from V and 2 bases from J, the junction kept 5 bases outside the gene matches. The germline V gene has CDR1 ENHRY and CDR2 SYGVKD. Use of 60 Vbeta and 13 Jbeta primers characterized the PCR. Profiled with immunoSEQ multiplex PCR; TCRdb holds only in-frame clones, not every one. The sample has 150,000 to 200,000 clones, roughly four fifths seen once. This clonotype was sampled from a man in his 60s in good health and CMV-seronegative. Sequenced input: PBMCs. The chain has TRBV10-3 and TRBJ2-3; TRBD1 agrees at 7 bases. The CDR3 sequence: CAIRPGQNTDTQYF. In DNA, the CDR3 is TGTGCCATCAGGCCGGGACAGAACACAGATACGCAGTATTTT.